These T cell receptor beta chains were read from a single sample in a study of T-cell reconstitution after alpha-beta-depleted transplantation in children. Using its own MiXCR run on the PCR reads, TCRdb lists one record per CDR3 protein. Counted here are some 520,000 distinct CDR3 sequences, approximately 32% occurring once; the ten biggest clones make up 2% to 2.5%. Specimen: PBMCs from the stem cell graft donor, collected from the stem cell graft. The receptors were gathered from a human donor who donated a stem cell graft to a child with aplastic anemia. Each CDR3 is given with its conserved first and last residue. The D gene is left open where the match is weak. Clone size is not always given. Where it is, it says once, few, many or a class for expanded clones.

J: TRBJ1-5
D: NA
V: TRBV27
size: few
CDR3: CASSPSGTGMDQPQHF
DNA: TGTGCCAGCAGTCCAAGTGGTACAGGGATGGATCAGCCCCAGCATTTT

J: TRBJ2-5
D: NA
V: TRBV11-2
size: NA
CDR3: CASSPRGPRETQYF
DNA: TGTGCCAGCAGCCCTCGGGGGCCCCGGGAGACCCAGTACTTC

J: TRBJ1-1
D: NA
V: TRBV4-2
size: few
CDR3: CASSPPAGSITEAFF
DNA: TGTGCCAGCAGCCCTCCTGCAGGGTCGATCACTGAAGCTTTCTTT

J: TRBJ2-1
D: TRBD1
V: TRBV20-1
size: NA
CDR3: CSATSPGQVYNEQFF
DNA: TGCAGTGCTACCAGTCCCGGACAGGTGTACAATGAGCAGTTCTTC

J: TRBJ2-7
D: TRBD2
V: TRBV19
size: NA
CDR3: CASSMLAGGVYEQYF
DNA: TGTGCCAGTAGTATGCTAGCGGGAGGGGTCTACGAGCAGTACTTC

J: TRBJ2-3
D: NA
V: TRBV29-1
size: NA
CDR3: CSVEGGDSLTDTQYF
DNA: TGCAGCGTTGAAGGAGGAGACAGCCTCACAGATACGCAGTATTTT

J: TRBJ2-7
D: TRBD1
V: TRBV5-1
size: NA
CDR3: CASSVDPGQGDYEQYF
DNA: TGCGCCAGCAGCGTTGATCCGGGACAGGGTGATTACGAGCAGTACTTC

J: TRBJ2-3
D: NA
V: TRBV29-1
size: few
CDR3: CSVVSSDTQYF
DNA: TGCAGCGTTGTATCGTCAGATACGCAGTATTTT

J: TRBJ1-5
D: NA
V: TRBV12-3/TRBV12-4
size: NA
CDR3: CASSLGVLPQHF
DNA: TGTGCCAGCAGTTTAGGGGTTCTCCCCCAGCATTTT

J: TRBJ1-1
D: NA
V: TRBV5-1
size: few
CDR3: CASSLGQGITEAFF
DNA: TGCGCCAGCAGCTTGGGGCAGGGTATCACTGAAGCTTTCTTT

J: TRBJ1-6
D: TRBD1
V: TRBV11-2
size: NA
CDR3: CASSSPRDRGPSSYNSPLHF
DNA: TGTGCCAGCAGCTCCCCTCGGGACAGGGGCCCTAGCTCCTATAATTCACCCCTCCACTTT

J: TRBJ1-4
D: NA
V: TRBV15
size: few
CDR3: CATSRDRSGEKLFF
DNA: TGTGCCACCAGCAGAGATCGGTCGGGTGAAAAACTGTTTTTT

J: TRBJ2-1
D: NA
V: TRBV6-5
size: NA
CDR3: CASSYSRVSYNEQFF
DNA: TGTGCCAGCAGTTACTCCCGGGTCTCCTACAATGAGCAGTTCTTC

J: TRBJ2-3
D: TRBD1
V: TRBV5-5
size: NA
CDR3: CASSRAPQGARDTQYF
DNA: TGTGCCAGCAGCCGGGCCCCACAGGGGGCGCGGGATACGCAGTATTTT

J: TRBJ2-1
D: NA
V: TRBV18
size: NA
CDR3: CASSRRGGSEQFF
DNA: TGTGCCAGCTCGCGGAGGGGGGGCAGTGAGCAGTTCTTC

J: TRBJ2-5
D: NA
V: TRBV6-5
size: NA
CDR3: CASSYNSARSLQETQYF
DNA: TGTGCCAGCAGTTACAATTCGGCCAGGAGCCTCCAAGAGACCCAGTACTTC

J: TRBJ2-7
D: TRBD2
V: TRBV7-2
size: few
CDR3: CASSSPSGSLGYEQYF
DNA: TGTGCCAGCAGCTCCCCTAGCGGGAGTTTAGGGTACGAGCAGTACTTC

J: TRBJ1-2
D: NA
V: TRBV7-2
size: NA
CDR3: CASSLVAGNHGYTF
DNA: TGTGCCAGCAGCTTAGTGGCGGGGAACCATGGCTACACCTTC

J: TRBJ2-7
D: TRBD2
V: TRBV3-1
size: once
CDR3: CASTRQGLAGVEQYF
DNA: TGTGCCAGCACCCGACAGGGCCTAGCGGGAGTCGAGCAGTACTTC

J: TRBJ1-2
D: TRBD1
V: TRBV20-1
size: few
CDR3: CSARLAGGGYGYTF
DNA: TGCAGTGCTAGATTGGCAGGGGGTGGATATGGCTACACCTTC

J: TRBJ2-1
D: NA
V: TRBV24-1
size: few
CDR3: CATSDRSDSYNEQFF
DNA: TGTGCCACCAGTGATCGCTCGGACAGCTACAATGAGCAGTTCTTC

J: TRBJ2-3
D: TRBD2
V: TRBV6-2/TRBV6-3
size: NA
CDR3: CASSYPLTSGKELGTDTQYF
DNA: TGTGCCAGCAGTTACCCCCTGACTAGCGGGAAGGAGTTAGGCACAGATACGCAGTATTTT

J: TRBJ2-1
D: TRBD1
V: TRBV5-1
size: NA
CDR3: CATAGTGGHNEQFF
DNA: TGCGCCACCGCGGGTACAGGGGGGCACAATGAGCAGTTCTTC

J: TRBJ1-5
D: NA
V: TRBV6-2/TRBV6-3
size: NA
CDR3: CASRWGGPNQPQHF
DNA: TGTGCCAGCCGGTGGGGGGGCCCTAATCAGCCCCAGCATTTT

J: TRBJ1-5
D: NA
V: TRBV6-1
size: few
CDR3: CASSEAMGRGQPQHF
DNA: TGTGCCAGCAGTGAAGCGATGGGGCGCGGCCAGCCCCAGCATTTT

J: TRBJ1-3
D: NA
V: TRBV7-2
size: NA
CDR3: CASTERATRNTIYF
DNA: TGTGCCAGCACCGAACGGGCAACTCGAAACACCATATATTTT

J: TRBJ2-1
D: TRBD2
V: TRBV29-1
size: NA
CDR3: CSALAGAQGDEQFF
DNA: TGCAGCGCTTTAGCGGGAGCCCAGGGGGATGAGCAGTTCTTC

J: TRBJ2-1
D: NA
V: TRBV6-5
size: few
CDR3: CASSYSLQSFSYNEQFF
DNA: TGTGCCAGCAGTTACTCTCTGCAATCCTTCTCCTACAATGAGCAGTTCTTC

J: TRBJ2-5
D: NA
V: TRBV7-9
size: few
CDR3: CASSVAGQETQYF
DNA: TGTGCCAGCAGCGTGGCAGGCCAAGAGACCCAGTACTTC

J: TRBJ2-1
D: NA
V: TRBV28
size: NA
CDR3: CASSGGVEQFF
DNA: TGTGCCAGCTCAGGGGGGGTTGAGCAGTTCTTC

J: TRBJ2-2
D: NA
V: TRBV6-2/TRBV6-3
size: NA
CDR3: CASSYSLPPGELFF
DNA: TGTGCCAGCAGTTACTCGCTCCCCCCTGGGGAGCTGTTTTTT

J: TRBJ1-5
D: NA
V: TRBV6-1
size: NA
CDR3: CASSFAGSNQPQHF
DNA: TGTGCCAGCAGCTTCGCAGGGAGCAATCAGCCCCAGCATTTT

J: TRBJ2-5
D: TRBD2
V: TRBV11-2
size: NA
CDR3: CASVRRGGQETQYF
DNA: TGTGCCAGCGTTCGTCGGGGGGGGCAAGAGACCCAGTACTTC

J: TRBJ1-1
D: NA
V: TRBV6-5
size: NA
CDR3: CASSYSNQGKTEAFF
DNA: TGTGCCAGCAGTTACTCGAACCAGGGAAAGACTGAAGCTTTCTTT

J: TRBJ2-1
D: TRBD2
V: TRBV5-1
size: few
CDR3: CASNSGTSGNNEQFF
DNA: TGCGCCAGCAACTCAGGGACTAGCGGAAACAATGAGCAGTTCTTC

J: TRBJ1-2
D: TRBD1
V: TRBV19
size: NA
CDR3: CASSIGRTGAATNYGYTF
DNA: TGTGCCAGTAGTATAGGGAGGACAGGAGCCGCTACTAACTATGGCTACACCTTC

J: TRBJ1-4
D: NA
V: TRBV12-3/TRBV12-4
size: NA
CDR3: CASSLVAALANEKLFF
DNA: TGTGCCAGCAGTTTAGTAGCGGCATTGGCTAATGAAAAACTGTTTTTT

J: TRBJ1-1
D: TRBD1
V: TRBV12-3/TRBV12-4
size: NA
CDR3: CASSLGQGAEAFF
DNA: TGTGCCAGCAGTTTAGGACAGGGTGCTGAAGCTTTCTTT

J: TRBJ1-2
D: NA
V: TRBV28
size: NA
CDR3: CASSLLLQASYGYTF
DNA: TGTGCCAGCAGCTTGCTGCTACAGGCCTCCTATGGCTACACCTTC

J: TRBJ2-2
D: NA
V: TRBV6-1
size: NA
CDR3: CASSEMDRNTGELFF
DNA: TGTGCCAGCAGTGAAATGGACAGGAACACCGGGGAGCTGTTTTTT

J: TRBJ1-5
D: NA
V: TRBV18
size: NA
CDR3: CASSPQGIYRNQPQHF
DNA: TGTGCCAGCTCACCGCAGGGAATCTATCGCAATCAGCCCCAGCATTTT

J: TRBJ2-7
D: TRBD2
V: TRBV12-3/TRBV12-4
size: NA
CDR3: CASSSAQFWGLAVGSEQYF
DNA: TGTGCCAGCAGTTCCGCCCAGTTTTGGGGACTAGCGGTGGGATCCGAGCAGTACTTC

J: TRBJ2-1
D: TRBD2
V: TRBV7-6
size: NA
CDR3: CASSLSRAGAPYNEQFF
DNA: TGTGCCAGCAGCTTAAGTCGAGCGGGAGCCCCCTACAATGAGCAGTTCTTC

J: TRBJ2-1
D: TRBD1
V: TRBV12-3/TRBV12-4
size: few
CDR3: CASSLGAGTGNEQFF
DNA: TGTGCCAGCAGTTTAGGCGCAGGGACAGGGAATGAGCAGTTCTTC

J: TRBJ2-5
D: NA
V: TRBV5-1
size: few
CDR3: CASSPRSISSLEETQYF
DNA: TGCGCCAGCAGTCCTCGCTCAATTTCTTCCTTGGAAGAGACCCAGTACTTC

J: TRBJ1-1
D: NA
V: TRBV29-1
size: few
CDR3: CSLNRGVSEAFF
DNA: TGCAGCTTGAATCGGGGGGTGAGTGAAGCTTTCTTT

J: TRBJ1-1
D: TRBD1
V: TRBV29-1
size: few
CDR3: CSVQGASTEAFF
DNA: TGCAGCGTCCAGGGGGCTAGCACTGAAGCTTTCTTT

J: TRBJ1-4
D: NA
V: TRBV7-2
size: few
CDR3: CASSVSRSNEKLFF
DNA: TGTGCCAGCAGCGTGAGTCGGTCTAATGAAAAACTGTTTTTT